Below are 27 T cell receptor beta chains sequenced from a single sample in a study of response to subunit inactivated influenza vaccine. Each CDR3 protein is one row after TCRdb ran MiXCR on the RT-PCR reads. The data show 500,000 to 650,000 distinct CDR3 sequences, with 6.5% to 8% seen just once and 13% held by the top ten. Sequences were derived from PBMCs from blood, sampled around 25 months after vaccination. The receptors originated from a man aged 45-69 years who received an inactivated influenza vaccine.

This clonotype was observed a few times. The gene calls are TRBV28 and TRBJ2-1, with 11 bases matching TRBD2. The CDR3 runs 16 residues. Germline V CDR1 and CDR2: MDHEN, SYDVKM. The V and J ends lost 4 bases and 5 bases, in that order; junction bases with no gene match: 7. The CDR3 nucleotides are TGTGCCAGCAGTTGGGAACCGGGACTAGCGGACAATGAGCAGTTCTTC. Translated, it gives CASSWEPGLADNEQFF.

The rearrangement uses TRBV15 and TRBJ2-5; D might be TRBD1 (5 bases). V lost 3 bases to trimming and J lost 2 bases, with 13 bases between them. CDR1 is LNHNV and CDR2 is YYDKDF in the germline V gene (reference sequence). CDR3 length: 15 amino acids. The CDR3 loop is CATSRTATIQETQYF. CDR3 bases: TGTGCCACCAGCAGGACAGCCACTATTCAAGAGACCCAGTACTTC.

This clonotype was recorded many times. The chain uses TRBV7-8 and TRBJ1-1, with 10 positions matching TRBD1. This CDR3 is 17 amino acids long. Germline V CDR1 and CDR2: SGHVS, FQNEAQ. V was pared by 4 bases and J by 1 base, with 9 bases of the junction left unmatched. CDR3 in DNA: TGTGCCAGCAGCTACTCGGGACAGGGGAAGGGGAACACTGAAGCTTTCTTT. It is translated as CASSYSGQGKGNTEAFF.

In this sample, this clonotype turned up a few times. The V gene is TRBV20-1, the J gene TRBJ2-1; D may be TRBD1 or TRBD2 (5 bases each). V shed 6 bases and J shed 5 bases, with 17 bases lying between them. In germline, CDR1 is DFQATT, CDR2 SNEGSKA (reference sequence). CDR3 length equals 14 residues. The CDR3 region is CSAGTVDTDNEQFF. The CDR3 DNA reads TGCAGTGCAGGGACCGTAGATACTGACAATGAGCAGTTCTTC.

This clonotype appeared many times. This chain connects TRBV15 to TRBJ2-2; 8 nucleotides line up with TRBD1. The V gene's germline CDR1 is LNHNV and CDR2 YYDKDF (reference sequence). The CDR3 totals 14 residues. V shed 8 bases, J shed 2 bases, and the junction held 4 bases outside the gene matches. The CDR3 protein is CATRQGSNTGELFF. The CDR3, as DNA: TGTGCCACCCGACAGGGGTCCAACACCGGGGAGCTGTTTTTT.

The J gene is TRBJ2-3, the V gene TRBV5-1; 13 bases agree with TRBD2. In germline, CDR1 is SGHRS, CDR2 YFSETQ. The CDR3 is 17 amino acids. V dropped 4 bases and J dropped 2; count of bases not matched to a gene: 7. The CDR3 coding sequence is TGCGCCAGCAGCCGGACTAGCGGGGGACCAACCACAGATACGCAGTATTTT. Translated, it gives CASSRTSGGPTTDTQYF.

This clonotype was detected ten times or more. The CDR3 nucleotides read TGTGCCAGCAGCTTGGGGGCAGGCCGGAACACTGAAGCTTTCTTT. Its translation is CASSLGAGRNTEAFF. This chain links TRBV7-9 with TRBJ1-1, with D perhaps TRBD1 (6 bases). This CDR3 has 15 residues. V shed 3 bases and J shed 1 base, with 12 bases lying between them. Germline CDR1 and CDR2: SEHNR and FQNEAQ (reference sequence).

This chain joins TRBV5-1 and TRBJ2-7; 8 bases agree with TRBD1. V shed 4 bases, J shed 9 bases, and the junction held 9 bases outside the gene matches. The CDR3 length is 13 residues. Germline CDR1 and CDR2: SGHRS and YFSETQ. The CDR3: CASSTDRALGQYF. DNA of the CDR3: TGCGCCAGCAGCACGGACAGGGCCTTAGGGCAGTACTTC.

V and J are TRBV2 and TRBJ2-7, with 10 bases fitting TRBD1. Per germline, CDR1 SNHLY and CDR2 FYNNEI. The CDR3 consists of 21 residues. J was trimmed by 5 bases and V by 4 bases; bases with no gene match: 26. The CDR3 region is CASSGSGQGGDKGASADEQYF. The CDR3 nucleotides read TGTGCCAGCAGTGGGTCTGGACAGGGGGGTGATAAAGGGGCCTCGGCGGACGAGCAGTACTTC.

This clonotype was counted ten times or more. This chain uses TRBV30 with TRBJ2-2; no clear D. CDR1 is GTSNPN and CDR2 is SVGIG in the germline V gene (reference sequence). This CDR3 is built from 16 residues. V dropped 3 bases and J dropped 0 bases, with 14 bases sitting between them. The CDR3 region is CAWRHPKRSNTGELFF. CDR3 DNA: TGTGCCTGGAGGCACCCCAAGCGTTCGAACACCGGGGAGCTGTTTTTT.

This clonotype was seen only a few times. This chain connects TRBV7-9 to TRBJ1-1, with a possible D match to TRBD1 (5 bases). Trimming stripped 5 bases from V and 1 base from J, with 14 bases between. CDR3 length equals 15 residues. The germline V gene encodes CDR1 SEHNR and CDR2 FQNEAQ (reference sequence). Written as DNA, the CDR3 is TGTGCCAGCAGCCCTGGGGCGGGGCCGAACACTGAAGCTTTCTTT. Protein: CASSPGAGPNTEAFF.

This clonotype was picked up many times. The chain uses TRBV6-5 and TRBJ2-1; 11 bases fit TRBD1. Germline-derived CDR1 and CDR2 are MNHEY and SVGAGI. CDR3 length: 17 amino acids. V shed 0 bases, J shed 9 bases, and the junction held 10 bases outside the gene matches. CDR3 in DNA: TGTGCCAGCAGTTACTCGGGGATGGGGACAGGGGGAGGTGAGCAGTTCTTC. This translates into CASSYSGMGTGGGEQFF.

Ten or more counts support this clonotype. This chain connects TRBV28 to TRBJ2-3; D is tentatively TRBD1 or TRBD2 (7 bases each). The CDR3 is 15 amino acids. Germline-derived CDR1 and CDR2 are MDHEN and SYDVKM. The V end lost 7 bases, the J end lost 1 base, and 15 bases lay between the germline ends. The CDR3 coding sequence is TGTGCCAGCACTCCAGGGGGGGCCGGCACAGATACGCAGTATTTT. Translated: CASTPGGAGTDTQYF.

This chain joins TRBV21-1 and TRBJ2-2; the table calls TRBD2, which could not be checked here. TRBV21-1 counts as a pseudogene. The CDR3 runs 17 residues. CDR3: CASSKNIAGEDAGELFF. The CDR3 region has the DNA TGTGCCAGCAGCAAAAATATAGCGGGGGAAGACGCCGGGGAGCTGTTTTTT.

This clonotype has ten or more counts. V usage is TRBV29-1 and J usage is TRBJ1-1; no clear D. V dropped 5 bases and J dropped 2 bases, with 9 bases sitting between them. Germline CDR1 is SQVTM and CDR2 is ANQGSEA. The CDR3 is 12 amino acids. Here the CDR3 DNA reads TGCAGCGTTCGGGCCACTAACACTGAAGCTTTCTTT. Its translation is CSVRATNTEAFF.

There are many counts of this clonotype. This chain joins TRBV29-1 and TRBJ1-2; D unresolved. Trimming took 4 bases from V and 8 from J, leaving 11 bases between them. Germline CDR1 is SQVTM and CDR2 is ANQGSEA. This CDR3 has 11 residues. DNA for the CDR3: TGCAGCGTTGCGGGGAAGGCGGGCTACACCTTC. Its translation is CSVAGKAGYTF. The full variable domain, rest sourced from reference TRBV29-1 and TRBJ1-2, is SAVISQKPSRDICQRGTSLTIQCQVDSQVTMMFWYRQQPGQSLTLIATANQGSEATYESGFVIDKFPISRPNLTFSTLTVSNMSPEDSSIYLCSVAGKAGYTFGSGTRLTVV.

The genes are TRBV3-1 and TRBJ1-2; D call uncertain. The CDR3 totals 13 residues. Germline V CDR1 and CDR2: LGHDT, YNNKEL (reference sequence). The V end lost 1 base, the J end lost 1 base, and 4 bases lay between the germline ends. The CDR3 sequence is CASSQGFNYGYTF. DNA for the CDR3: TGTGCCAGCAGCCAAGGGTTTAACTATGGCTACACCTTC.

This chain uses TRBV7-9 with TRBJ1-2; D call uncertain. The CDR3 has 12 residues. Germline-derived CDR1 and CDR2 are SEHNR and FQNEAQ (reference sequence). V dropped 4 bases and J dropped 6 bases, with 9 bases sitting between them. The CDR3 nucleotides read TGTGCCAGCAGCTCCAGACCGGATGGCTACACCTTC. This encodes CASSSRPDGYTF. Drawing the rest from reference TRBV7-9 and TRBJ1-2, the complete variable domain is DTGVSQNPRHKITKRGQNVTFRCDPISEHNRLYWYRQTLGQGPEFLTYFQNEAQLEKSRLLSDRFSAERPKGSFSTLEIQRTEQGDSAMYLCASSSRPDGYTFGSGTRLTVV.

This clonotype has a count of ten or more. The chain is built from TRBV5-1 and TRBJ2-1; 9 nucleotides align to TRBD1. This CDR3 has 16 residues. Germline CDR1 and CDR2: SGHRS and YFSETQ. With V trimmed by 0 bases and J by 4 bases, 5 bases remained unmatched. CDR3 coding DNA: TGCGCCAGCAGCTTGGCCTTCGGACAGGGGTACAATGAGCAGTTCTTC. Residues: CASSLAFGQGYNEQFF.

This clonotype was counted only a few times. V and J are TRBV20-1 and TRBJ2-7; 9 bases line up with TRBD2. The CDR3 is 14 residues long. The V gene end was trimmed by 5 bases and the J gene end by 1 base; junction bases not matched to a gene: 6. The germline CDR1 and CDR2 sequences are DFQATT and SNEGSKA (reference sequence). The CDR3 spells CSAYPTSGSYEQYF. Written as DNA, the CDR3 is TGCAGTGCTTACCCGACTAGCGGATCCTACGAGCAGTACTTC.

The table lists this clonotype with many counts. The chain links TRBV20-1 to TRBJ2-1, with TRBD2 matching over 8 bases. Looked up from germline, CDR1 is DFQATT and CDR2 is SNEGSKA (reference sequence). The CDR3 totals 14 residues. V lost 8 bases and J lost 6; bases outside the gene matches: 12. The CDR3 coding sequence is TGCAGTATGACTAGCGTCCAGACTCCCAATGAGCAGTTCTTC. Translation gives CSMTSVQTPNEQFF.

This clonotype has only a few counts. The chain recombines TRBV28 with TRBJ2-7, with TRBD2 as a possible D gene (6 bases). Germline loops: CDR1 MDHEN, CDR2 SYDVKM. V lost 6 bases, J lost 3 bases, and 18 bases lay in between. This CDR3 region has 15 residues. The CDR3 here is CASRETRGVYYEQYF. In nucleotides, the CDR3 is TGTGCCAGCAGGGAGACCCGCGGGGTCTACTACGAGCAGTACTTC.

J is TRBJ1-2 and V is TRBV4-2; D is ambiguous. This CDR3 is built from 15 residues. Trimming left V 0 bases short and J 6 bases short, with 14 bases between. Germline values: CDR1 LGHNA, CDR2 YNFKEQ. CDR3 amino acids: CASSQDDQERNGYTF. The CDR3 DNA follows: TGTGCCAGCAGCCAAGATGATCAGGAACGAAATGGCTACACCTTC.

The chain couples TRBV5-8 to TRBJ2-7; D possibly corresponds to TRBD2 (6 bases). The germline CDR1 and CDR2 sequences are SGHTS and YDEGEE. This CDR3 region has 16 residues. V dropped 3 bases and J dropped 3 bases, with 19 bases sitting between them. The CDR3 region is CASSSVSGVYGYEQYF. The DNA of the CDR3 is TGTGCCAGCAGCTCGGTGTCGGGAGTATACGGCTACGAGCAGTACTTC.

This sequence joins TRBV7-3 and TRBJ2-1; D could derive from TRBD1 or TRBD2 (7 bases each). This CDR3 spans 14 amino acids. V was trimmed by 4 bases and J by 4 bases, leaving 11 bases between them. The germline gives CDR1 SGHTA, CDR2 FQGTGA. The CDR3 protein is CASSSQGGYNEQFF. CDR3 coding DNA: TGTGCCAGCAGCTCCCAGGGGGGGTACAATGAGCAGTTCTTC.

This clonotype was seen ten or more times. The CDR3 DNA reads TGCGCCAGCAGCTACGGGACAGGGGCTTACTACGAGCAGTACTTC. Protein: CASSYGTGAYYEQYF. The rearrangement joins TRBV4-3 to TRBJ2-7, with 10 bases lining up with TRBD1. The CDR3 extends over 15 amino acids. Germline CDR1 LGHNA, CDR2 YSLEER. V lost 5 bases and J lost 3; bases outside the gene matches: 7.

The CDR3 loop reads CAISERGGSYNEQFF. CDR3 DNA sequence: TGTGCCATCAGTGAGCGGGGGGGCAGTTACAATGAGCAGTTCTTC. This chain connects TRBV10-3 to TRBJ2-1; 8 bases line up with TRBD2. The J segment lost 4 bases and the V segment lost 2 bases, leaving 4 bases of the junction unmatched. CDR1 is ENHRY and CDR2 is SYGVKD in the germline V gene. This CDR3 has 15 residues.